The 30 T cell receptor beta chains below all came from one sample that was sequenced in a study of blood T cell repertoires in COVID-19. Generated by immunoSEQ multiplex PCR, the TCRdb table keeps only in-frame clones and is missing some. In the table there are roughly 250,000 clones, about 70% of which are singletons. The sample comprised peripheral blood. The receptors were gathered from a woman older than 75 with acute or convalescent COVID-19.

The chain carries TRBV7-9 and TRBJ1-5; 7 bases line up with TRBD1. Germline V gives CDR1 SEHNR, CDR2 FQNEAQ (reference sequence). There are 17 residues in the CDR3. The V gene end was trimmed by 0 bases and the J gene end by 2 bases; junction bases not matched to a gene: 7. CDR3 amino acids: CASSLARGQGGNQPQHF. As DNA, the CDR3 is TGTGCCAGCAGCTTAGCCCGGGGGCAGGGGGGCAATCAGCCCCAGCATTTT.

This clone was observed a single time. The chain carries TRBV4-3 and TRBJ1-2; no clear D gene. V lost 0 bases and J lost 8, with 10 bases in between. Germline CDR1 LGHNA, CDR2 YSLEER. There are 13 residues in the CDR3. The CDR3 spells CASSQDARYGYTF. The CDR3 DNA reads TGCGCCAGCAGCCAAGATGCGCGGTACGGCTACACCTTC.

The V and J genes are TRBV6-2 or TRBV6-3 and TRBJ2-1, with D tentatively TRBD2 (6 bases). The CDR3 extends over 15 amino acids. V lost 2 bases and J lost 7, with 15 bases in between. Per germline, CDR1 MNHEY and CDR2 SVGEGT. CDR3 nucleotide sequence: TGTGCCAGCAGTTACGGGCTAGCGCCCTTAAATGAGCAGTTCTTC. This gives the protein CASSYGLAPLNEQFF.

This clone was detected only once. The chain joins TRBV4-2 to TRBJ1-2; D possibly corresponds to TRBD1 (5 bases). Germline CDR1 reads LGHNA; CDR2 reads YNFKEQ. With 1 base removed from V and 0 bases from J, the gap between germline ends came to 12 bases. The length of the CDR3 is 16 residues. CDR3: CASSQAGIQTNYGYTF. CDR3 coding DNA: TGTGCCAGCAGCCAAGCAGGGATCCAAACTAACTATGGCTACACCTTC.

This chain joins TRBV19 and TRBJ1-1; tentative D call: TRBD1 (6 bases). The germline V gene has CDR1 LNHDA and CDR2 SQIVND (reference sequence). V lost 4 bases and J lost 5, with 14 bases in between. The CDR3 spans 14 residues. CDR3: CASSTRQERTEAFF. The CDR3 DNA reads as TGTGCCAGTAGTACCCGACAGGAGAGAACTGAAGCTTTCTTT.

The rearrangement links TRBV7-7 to TRBJ1-1; D not resolved. This CDR3 is built from 13 residues. V lost 4 bases and J lost 1, with 7 bases in between. CDR1 SSHAT and CDR2 FNYEAQ come from the germline V gene (reference sequence). CDR3 sequence (DNA): TGTGCCAGCAGCTCTCAGGAGAACACTGAAGCTTTCTTT. It specifies CASSSQENTEAFF.

The chain combines TRBV7-2 with TRBJ1-1, with a possible D match to TRBD1 (5 bases). Trimming shortened V by 6 bases and J by 1 base, and 9 bases separated the two germline ends. In germline, CDR1 is SGHTA, CDR2 FQGNSA. The length of the CDR3 is 13 residues. This chain's CDR3 is CASSTQENTEAFF. As DNA, the CDR3 is TGTGCCAGCAGTACACAGGAGAACACTGAAGCTTTCTTT.

The CDR3 is CASSPEEGTTTGPDTQYF. For the CDR3, the DNA is TGTGCCAGCAGCCCCGAAGAAGGGACCACGACAGGGCCAGATACGCAGTATTTT. This rearrangement joins TRBV3-1 (or the pseudogene TRBV3-2) to TRBJ2-3; TRBD1 agrees at 7 bases. This CDR3 has 18 residues. J was trimmed by 4 bases and V by 4 bases; bases with no gene match: 17. Germline V CDR1 and CDR2: LGHDT, YNNKEL (reference sequence).

This rearrangement joins TRBV7-8 to TRBJ1-1; D might be TRBD1 (5 bases). CDR3 length: 15 residues. Germline V gene sequence: CDR1 SGHVS, CDR2 FQNEAQ. The V gene lost 4 bases and the J gene lost 0 bases, with 12 bases spanning the gap. The CDR3 sequence is CASSSQRTMNTEAFF. CDR3 DNA sequence: TGTGCCAGCAGCTCCCAACGGACAATGAACACTGAAGCTTTCTTT.

The chain has TRBV6-6 and TRBJ1-1; possibly TRBD1 for D (5 bases). V was clipped by 7 bases and J by 2 bases, with 17 bases between them. The CDR3 is 15 amino acids. Germline loops: CDR1 MNHNY, CDR2 SVGAGI (reference sequence). CDR3 in amino acids: CASTPLWGGNTEAFF. The CDR3 DNA follows: TGTGCCAGCACCCCACTGTGGGGGGGTAACACTGAAGCTTTCTTT.

Concerning this clone itself: Within the sample, other DNA sequences also encode this same CDR3. The V call is TRBV9, the J call TRBJ1-5, with D tentatively TRBD1 (5 bases). This CDR3 comprises 14 residues. The ends were cut back, 0 bases at V and 5 bases at J, with 9 bases in the middle. From germline, CDR1 is SGDLS and CDR2 YYNGEE. The CDR3 reads CASSVGGYDQPQHF. The DNA for the CDR3 is TGTGCCAGCAGCGTAGGGGGCTACGATCAGCCCCAGCATTTT.

This clone was counted many times. This chain uses TRBV6-5 with TRBJ1-6; weak D call: TRBD1 (6 bases). CDR1 MNHEY and CDR2 SVGAGI come from the germline V gene. The length of the CDR3 is 14 residues. V dropped 10 bases and J dropped 9 bases, with 19 bases sitting between them. For the CDR3, the DNA is TGTGCCACCAACCCGGGGGGCGCCGGTTCACCCCTCCACTTT. Translation: CATNPGGAGSPLHF.

The J gene is TRBJ2-6, the V gene TRBV7-4; the D is unclear. The CDR3 consists of 17 residues. CDR1 and CDR2 from the germline V gene are SGHVT and SQSDAQ. The V end lost 1 base, the J end lost 2 bases, and 12 bases lay between the germline ends. As DNA, the CDR3 is TGTGCCAGCAGCTTAGGGCCCCGCCGGGCTGGGGCCAACGTCCTGACTTTC. This translates into CASSLGPRRAGANVLTF.

This clone showed up just a few times. The chain employs TRBV6-1 and TRBJ2-2; 11 bases are shared with TRBD2. Germline V lookup: CDR1 MNHNS, CDR2 SASEGT. The CDR3 contains 16 residues. Trimming cost V 0 bases and J 5 bases; bases outside gene matches: 2. The CDR3 reads CASSEASGRVTGELFF. As DNA, the CDR3 is TGTGCCAGCAGTGAAGCTAGCGGGAGGGTTACCGGGGAGCTGTTTTTT.

The CDR3 sequence: CASSLTGGSAFF. In DNA, the CDR3 is TGTGCCAGCAGCTTAACCGGAGGTTCGGCTTTCTTT. The genes are TRBV7-9 and TRBJ1-1; D uncertain. The CDR3 covers 12 residues. Trimming took 2 bases from V and 11 from J, leaving 12 bases between them. Germline lookup yields CDR1 SEHNR and CDR2 FQNEAQ (reference sequence). The full variable domain, its missing parts supplied by reference TRBV7-9 and TRBJ1-1, is DTGVSQNPRHKITKRGQNVTFRCDPISEHNRLYWYRQTLGQGPEFLTYFQNEAQLEKSRLLSDRFSAERPKGSFSTLEIQRTEQGDSAMYLCASSLTGGSAFFGQGTRLTVV.

This sequence joins TRBV25-1 and TRBJ2-1, with 12 positions matching TRBD2. The trim removed 3 bases at V and 4 bases at J, leaving 4 bases unmatched. This CDR3 has 16 residues. Germline-derived CDR1 and CDR2 are MGHDK and SYGVNS. CDR3 in DNA: TGTGCCAGCAGTGATCTAGCGGGAGGGCTTTACAATGAGCAGTTCTTC. Protein sequence: CASSDLAGGLYNEQFF.

This rearrangement joins TRBV27 to TRBJ2-4; 8 bases map to TRBD1. Germline V gene sequence: CDR1 MNHEY, CDR2 SMNVEV (reference sequence). Losses at the gene ends were 7 bases for V and 0 bases for J; bases not matched to a gene: 5. There are 15 residues in the CDR3. The CDR3 loop reads CASTGTGVAKNIQYF. The CDR3 DNA sequence: TGTGCCAGCACCGGGACAGGAGTAGCCAAAAACATTCAGTACTTC.

The chain uses TRBV2 and TRBJ1-1, with D maybe TRBD1 (5 bases). The V and J ends lost 8 bases and 0 bases respectively, with 13 bases between them. From germline, CDR1 is SNHLY and CDR2 FYNNEI. The CDR3 runs to 14 residues. The CDR3 DNA is TGTGCCAGCGGGATAGAAGGGGTGAACACTGAAGCTTTCTTT. Translated: CASGIEGVNTEAFF.

This chain uses TRBV4-3 with TRBJ1-6; perhaps TRBD1 as D (6 bases). Germline V gene sequence: CDR1 LGHNA, CDR2 YSLEER. Trimming shortened V by 2 bases and J by 10 bases, and 12 bases separated the two germline ends. CDR3 length equals 14 residues. In DNA, the CDR3 is TGCGCCAGCAGCCAATGGGGGCTCAAATCACCCCTCCACTTT. Translated: CASSQWGLKSPLHF.

The rearrangement uses TRBV5-1 and TRBJ2-3; 15 bases fit TRBD2. The CDR3 contains 15 residues. With V trimmed by 7 bases and J by 6 bases, 6 bases remained unmatched. In germline, CDR1 is SGHRS, CDR2 YFSETQ. CDR3 nucleotide sequence: TGCGCCAGCGGCGGACTAGCGGGAGGGCTGGATACGCAGTATTTT. It specifies CASGGLAGGLDTQYF.

CDR3: CASSADRGYTEAFF. CDR3 nucleotide sequence: TGTGCCAGTAGTGCAGACAGGGGATACACTGAAGCTTTCTTT. V gene TRBV19 combines with J gene TRBJ1-1, with 8 bases identical to TRBD1. The ends lost 5 bases at V and 3 bases at J; junction bases unmatched: 5. This CDR3 is built from 14 residues. Germline CDR1 LNHDA, CDR2 SQIVND (reference sequence).

The chain joins TRBV27 to TRBJ1-3; D gene uncertain. Trimming took 4 bases from V and 0 from J, leaving 7 bases between them. The V gene's germline CDR1 is MNHEY and CDR2 SMNVEV (reference sequence). There are 14 residues in the CDR3. The CDR3 sequence: CASSSEVSGNTIYF. In nucleotides, the CDR3 is TGTGCCAGCAGTTCCGAGGTCTCTGGAAACACCATATATTTT.

The chain is built from TRBV4-3 and TRBJ2-1; D is unclear. The CDR3 contains 14 residues. Germline CDR1 and CDR2: LGHNA and YSLEER. Trimming shortened V by 2 bases and J by 1 base, and 6 bases separated the two germline ends. The CDR3 is CASSQSLSYNEQFF. CDR3 coding DNA: TGCGCCAGCAGCCAAAGCTTATCCTACAATGAGCAGTTCTTC.

The V and J genes are TRBV30 and TRBJ2-3; no firm D call. Trimming shortened V by 1 base and J by 9 bases, and 14 bases separated the two germline ends. The CDR3 is 13 amino acids. CDR1 and CDR2 (germline): GTSNPN, SVGIG (reference sequence). In DNA form, the CDR3 reads TGTGCCTGGAGTGGCGCCCCCGCCGAGACGCAGTATTTT. It codes for CAWSGAPAETQYF.

V is TRBV19 and J is TRBJ2-1; 7 bases line up with TRBD2. Per germline, CDR1 LNHDA and CDR2 SQIVND (reference sequence). J lost 14 bases, V lost 5 bases, and 9 bases had no gene match. The CDR3 contains 12 residues. This chain's CDR3 is CASSLGGASKFF. CDR3 sequence (DNA): TGTGCCAGTAGTTTGGGAGGGGCTTCTAAGTTCTTC.

This clone showed up just once. J is TRBJ2-1 and V is TRBV19; 10 bases align to TRBD2. Germline V gene lookup returns CDR1 LNHDA and CDR2 SQIVND (reference sequence). J lost 8 bases, V lost 3 bases, and 10 bases had no gene match. The CDR3 consists of 16 residues. The CDR3 sequence: CASSIPTSGRAHEQFF. The CDR3 nucleotides are TGTGCCAGTAGTATCCCAACAAGCGGGAGGGCCCATGAGCAGTTCTTC.

The chain has TRBV6-5 and TRBJ2-7; the match to TRBD2 covers 7 bases. Germline CDR1 reads MNHEY; CDR2 reads SVGAGI. CDR3 length: 13 amino acids. Trimming removed 8 bases from V and 4 bases from J; junction bases left unmatched: 8. For the CDR3, the DNA is TGTGCCAGCCAGCGGGAAAAGCGGTACGAGCAGTACTTC. Translating it yields CASQREKRYEQYF.

The V and J genes are TRBV28 and TRBJ2-2, with 10 nucleotides matching TRBD1. Germline V gives CDR1 MDHEN, CDR2 SYDVKM. This CDR3 is built from 19 residues. J lost 3 bases, V lost 6 bases, and 16 bases had no gene match. The CDR3 coding sequence is TGTGCCAGCAGACGCCAGGGACAGGGGACATCTAGGGACACCGGGGAGCTGTTTTTT. Translating gives CASRRQGQGTSRDTGELFF.

This clone was detected only a few times. The chain employs TRBV6-2 or TRBV6-3 and TRBJ1-2; D is possibly TRBD1 (6 bases). CDR3 length: 14 residues. Germline V gene data show CDR1 as MNHEY and CDR2 as SVGEGT. V was trimmed by 2 bases and J by 3 bases, leaving 10 bases between them. CDR3 amino acids: CASSYRAGDYGYTF. CDR3 DNA sequence: TGTGCCAGCAGTTACCGCGCAGGGGACTATGGCTACACCTTC.

The chain joins TRBV19 to TRBJ1-2; D perhaps matches TRBD1 (6 bases). Between the trimmed V and J ends, which lost 3 bases and 4 bases, there was a span of 18 bases. The CDR3 extends over 16 amino acids. The V gene's germline CDR1 is LNHDA and CDR2 SQIVND (reference sequence). CDR3 region: CASSITLGGARYGYTF. The CDR3 DNA reads TGTGCCAGTAGTATTACCCTTGGGGGGGCGCGCTATGGCTACACCTTC.